The T cell receptor beta chain described here comes from a study of T cells in Graves' hyperthyroidism and ophthalmopathy. Study details: Upon initial diagnosis and before any treatment, peripheral blood was collected.

The CDR3 regions of TCR beta were amplified from RNA transcripts. With the HTBI primer set, the TCR CDR3 went through a first round of RT-PCR. TCRdb redid the calling of the multiplex PCR reads with MiXCR, one entry per CDR3 protein. The profile shows around 760,000 distinct CDR3 sequences, 30% to 40% of them singletons. Trimming removed 8 bases from V and 5 bases from J, with 16 bases in between. This CDR3 has 13 amino acids. Germline V CDR1 and CDR2: SGHKS, YYEKEE (reference sequence). This clonotype has just a few counts. The sequence came from a woman aged 40 to 50 with Graves' hyperthyroidism. V and J are TRBV5-5 and TRBJ2-5; D might be TRBD2 (6 bases). The sequenced sample consisted of blood. CDR3 sequence: CASATGTLETQYF. The CDR3 DNA follows: TGTGCCAGTGCAACCGGGACTTTGGAGACCCAGTACTTC.